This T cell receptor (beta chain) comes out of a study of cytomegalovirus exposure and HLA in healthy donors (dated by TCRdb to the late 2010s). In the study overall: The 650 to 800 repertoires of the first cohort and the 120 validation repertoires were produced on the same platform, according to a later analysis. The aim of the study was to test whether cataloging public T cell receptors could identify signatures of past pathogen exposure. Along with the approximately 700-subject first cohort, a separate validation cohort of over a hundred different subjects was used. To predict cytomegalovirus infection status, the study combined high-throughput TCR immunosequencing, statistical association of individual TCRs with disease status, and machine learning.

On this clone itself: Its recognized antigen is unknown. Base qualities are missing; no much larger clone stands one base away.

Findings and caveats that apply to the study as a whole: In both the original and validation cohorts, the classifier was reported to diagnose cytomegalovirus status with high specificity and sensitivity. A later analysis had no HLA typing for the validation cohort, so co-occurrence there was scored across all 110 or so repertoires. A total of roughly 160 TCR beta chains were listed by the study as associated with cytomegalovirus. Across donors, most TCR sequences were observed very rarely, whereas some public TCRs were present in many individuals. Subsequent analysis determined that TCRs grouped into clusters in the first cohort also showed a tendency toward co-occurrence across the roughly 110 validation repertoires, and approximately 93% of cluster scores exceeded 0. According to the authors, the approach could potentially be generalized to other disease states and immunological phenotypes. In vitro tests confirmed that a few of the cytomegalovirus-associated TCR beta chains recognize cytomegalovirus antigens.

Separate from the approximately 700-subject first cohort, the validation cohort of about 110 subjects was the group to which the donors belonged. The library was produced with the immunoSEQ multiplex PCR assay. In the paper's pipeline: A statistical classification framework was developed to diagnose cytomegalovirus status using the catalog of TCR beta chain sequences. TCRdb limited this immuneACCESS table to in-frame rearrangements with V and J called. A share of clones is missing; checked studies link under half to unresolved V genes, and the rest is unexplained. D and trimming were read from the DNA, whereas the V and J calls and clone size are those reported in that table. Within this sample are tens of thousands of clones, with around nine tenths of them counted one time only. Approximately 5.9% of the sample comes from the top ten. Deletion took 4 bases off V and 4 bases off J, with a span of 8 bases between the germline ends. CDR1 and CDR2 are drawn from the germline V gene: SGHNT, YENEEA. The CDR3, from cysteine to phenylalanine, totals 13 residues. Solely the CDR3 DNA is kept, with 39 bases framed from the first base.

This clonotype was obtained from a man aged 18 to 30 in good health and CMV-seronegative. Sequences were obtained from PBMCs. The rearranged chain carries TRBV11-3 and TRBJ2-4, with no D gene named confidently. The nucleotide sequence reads TGTGCCAGCAGCTCGACACGAAAAAACATTCAGTACTTC. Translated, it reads CASSSTRKNIQYF.